A selection of T cell receptor beta chains follows, all from one sample in a study of blood T cell repertoires in COVID-19. Sequencing was performed with immunoSEQ multiplex PCR; in TCRdb, only in-frame clones are kept and a portion is missing. The sample has under 90,000 clones; 80% are singletons. The material sequenced was peripheral blood. These receptors were collected from a woman aged 80 or older with active or convalescent COVID-19. CDR3s include the opening cysteine and the closing phenylalanine or tryptophan. The order of the fields is J gene, V gene, D gene, clone size, CDR3 DNA, CDR3 protein. D genes are given only for firm matches. Expanded clones are given a class, and other clones once, few, many or no size at all.

>TRBJ2-5|TRBV19|TRBD2|-
TGTGCCACCACCACCGGGACTAGCGGCATATTAAGCCAAGAGACCCAGTACTTC
CATTTGTSGILSQETQYF
>TRBJ1-1|TRBV4-3|TRBD1|-
TGCGCCAGCAGCCAGGGGGCTGGACAGGGATACGATGAAGCTTTCTTT
CASSQGAGQGYDEAFF
>TRBJ1-1|TRBV28|TRBD1|-
TGTGCCAGCAGGTGGACAGGGGACACTGAAGCTTTCTTT
CASRWTGDTEAFF
>TRBJ2-4|TRBV5-1|TRBD1|-
TGCGCCAGCAGATTAACAGGGGGCCTGTCCAAAAACATTCAGTACTTC
CASRLTGGLSKNIQYF
>TRBJ2-3|TRBV19|TRBD2|-
TGTGCCAGTACCCAGCTAGCGGGGGGTGCAGATACGCAGTATTTT
CASTQLAGGADTQYF
>TRBJ2-1|TRBV29-1|-|many
TGCAGCGTTGAAAGGGCTCAGGGGGGAAGTGAGCAGTTCTTC
CSVERAQGGSEQFF
>TRBJ1-2|TRBV21-1|-|-
TGTGCCAGCAGCAAAGTAATCAGGGATGGCTACACCTTC
CASSKVIRDGYTF
>TRBJ2-3|TRBV27|TRBD2|-
TGTGCCAGCAGTCATGGACTAGCCGATACGCAGTATTTT
CASSHGLADTQYF
>TRBJ2-3|TRBV5-1|TRBD1|-
TGCGCCAGCAGCCCCACCCGGGACAGACGAGATACGCAGTATTTT
CASSPTRDRRDTQYF
>TRBJ1-6|TRBV6-5|-|-
TGTGCCAGCAGTTACTCGACAGACCTCGGCAATTCACCCCTCCACTTT
CASSYSTDLGNSPLHF
>TRBJ2-3|TRBV5-1|-|-
TGCGCCAGCAGCTTACGGGGTCGGGGTGGCACAGATACGCAGTATTTT
CASSLRGRGGTDTQYF
>TRBJ1-1|TRBV5-1|-|-
TGCGCCAGCAGCTTGGCCTTCAGGGGTGCTGAAGCTTTCTTT
CASSLAFRGAEAFF
>TRBJ2-6|TRBV28|-|-
TGTGCCATCCGCTCTGGGGCCAACGTCCTGACTTTC
CAIRSGANVLTF
>TRBJ1-5|TRBV10-2|TRBD1|-
TGCGCCAGCAGCGACAGGGTAATAGGTCAGCCCCAGCATTTT
CASSDRVIGQPQHF
>TRBJ1-1|TRBV13|-|once
TGTGCCAGCACCGTGACAGGAGAGAACACTGAAGCTTTCTTT
CASTVTGENTEAFF
>TRBJ2-1|TRBV28|TRBD2|-
TGTGCCAGCAGTTCCTCTTTATCGGTGCTAGCGGGGGACAATGAGCAGTTCTTC
CASSSSLSVLAGDNEQFF
>TRBJ1-3|TRBV6-5|TRBD1|-
TGTGCCAGCAGTTATGGACAGGACTCTGGAAACACCATATATTTT
CASSYGQDSGNTIYF
>TRBJ2-5|TRBV29-1|TRBD1|few
TGCAGCGTCCCCGGGACAGCCGTGACCCAGTACTTC
CSVPGTAVTQYF
>TRBJ1-1|TRBV4-3|-|-
TGCGCCAGCAGCCAAGGAATACTAGAGTGGGGCACTGAAGCTTTCTTT
CASSQGILEWGTEAFF
>TRBJ1-6|TRBV28|-|-
TGTGCCAGCAGTTCGAACAGGGAAGGATCGTCACCCCTCCACTTT
CASSSNREGSSPLHF
>TRBJ2-7|TRBV13|-|-
TGTGCCAGCAGCTTAATCAGGGGCGACGAGCAGTACTTC
CASSLIRGDEQYF
>TRBJ2-1|TRBV6-5|TRBD1|-
TGTGCCAGCAGCGTTGGGACAGGAGCCTACAATGAGCAGTTCTTC
CASSVGTGAYNEQFF
>TRBJ2-7|TRBV19|-|-
TGTGCCAGTAGTAACACAGGTTCCTACTACGAGCAGTACTTC
CASSNTGSYYEQYF
>TRBJ1-5|TRBV5-6|TRBD1|-
TGTGCCAGCAGCTTGAGGACAGGGGGACCTCAGCCCCAGCATTTT
CASSLRTGGPQPQHF
>TRBJ1-4|TRBV6-2/TRBV6-3|TRBD1|-
TGTGCCAGCAGCAGGGGGGGAGTGAAGGAAAAACTGTTTTTT
CASSRGGVKEKLFF
>TRBJ1-2|TRBV12-3/TRBV12-4|-|-
TGTGCCAGCAGTTTTACCGAGTACTATGGCTACACCTTC
CASSFTEYYGYTF
>TRBJ1-1|TRBV7-9|TRBD1|-
TGTGCCAGCAGCCTCCAGGGACAGGTGAACACTGAAGCTTTCTTT
CASSLQGQVNTEAFF